These 8 T cell receptor beta chains share one sample of origin, sequenced in a study of cytomegalovirus exposure and HLA in healthy donors (dated by TCRdb to 2017 to 2019). The library was made by the immunoSEQ multiplex PCR assay. The multiplex PCR relied on a mix of 60 forward primers for TCR Vbeta segments and 13 reverse primers for TCR Jbeta segments. TCRdb mirrors the immuneACCESS table, restricted to in-frame sequences. Some clones are absent from its copies; in checked studies, under half trace to an unresolved V gene, and the reason for the others is unknown. Within this sample are some 200,000 clones, with roughly 9.4% of them counted one time only. The ten largest clonotypes hold approximately 1.5% of the sample. The specimen sequenced was PBMCs. The receptors were sampled from a woman aged 25 to 39 in good health and CMV-seropositive.

CDR3 in DNA: TGTGCCAGCAGCTCCATGGTCAGGTACAATGAGCAGTTCTTC. Its protein is CASSSMVRYNEQFF. This chain uses TRBV5-4 with TRBJ2-1; the D is unclear. Germline CDR1 and CDR2: SGHNT and YYREEE (reference sequence). The CDR3 contains 14 residues. V lost 3 bases to trimming and J lost 4 bases, with 11 bases between them.

The rearrangement uses TRBV11-2 and TRBJ2-5; possible D gene TRBD1, 6 bases. Trimming cost V 3 bases and J 1 base, with 9 bases left between them. CDR1 and CDR2 (germline): SGHAT, FQNNGV. The CDR3 has 14 residues. CDR3 DNA: TGTGCCAGCAGCTTTCAGGGGTTCCAAGAGACCCAGTACTTC. Amino acid sequence: CASSFQGFQETQYF.

This clone was observed a few times. V usage is TRBV19 and J usage is TRBJ2-4; D possibly corresponds to TRBD1 (6 bases). The V and J ends lost 5 bases and 0 bases respectively, with 17 bases between them. In germline, CDR1 is LNHDA, CDR2 SQIVND (reference sequence). CDR3 length: 17 residues. CDR3 DNA sequence: TGTGCCAGTAGTGCAGGGAAGGGGGTTTTAGCCAAAAACATTCAGTACTTC. Its translation: CASSAGKGVLAKNIQYF.

This clone was picked up a small number of times. Other DNA sequences in this specimen translate into the identical CDR3. The gene calls are TRBV6-5 and TRBJ1-4; 10 bases are shared with TRBD1. CDR3 length equals 15 residues. V was pared by 6 bases and J by 5 bases, with 6 bases of the junction left unmatched. Looked up from germline, CDR1 is MNHEY and CDR2 is SVGAGI. The chain's CDR3 is CASRATGGLNEKLFF. CDR3 coding DNA: TGTGCCAGCAGGGCGACAGGGGGCTTAAATGAAAAACTGTTTTTT.

Only a few counts were recorded for this clone. The CDR3 is CAWSHDRAAGNTIYF. For the CDR3, the DNA is TGTGCCTGGAGTCATGACAGGGCAGCTGGAAACACCATATATTTT. The chain uses TRBV30 and TRBJ1-3, with 7 bases fitting TRBD1. CDR1 GTSNPN and CDR2 SVGIG come from the germline V gene (reference sequence). J was trimmed by 2 bases and V by 2 bases; bases with no gene match: 6. CDR3 length equals 15 residues.

The chain combines TRBV4-2 with TRBJ2-3; 11 positions match TRBD2. The CDR3 runs to 15 residues. CDR1 LGHNA and CDR2 YNFKEQ come from the germline V gene. Trimming removed 0 bases from V and 6 bases from J; junction bases left unmatched: 2. The CDR3 reads CASSQELAGVDTQYF. The CDR3 DNA sequence: TGTGCCAGCAGCCAAGAACTAGCGGGAGTGGATACGCAGTATTTT.

This clone was recorded a few times. The V and J genes are TRBV5-1 and TRBJ2-5; TRBD1 matches at 7 bases. Trimming took 1 base from V and 2 from J; bases not matched to a gene: 5. CDR3 length: 15 amino acids. Germline V gene data show CDR1 as SGHRS and CDR2 as YFSETQ. CDR3 nucleotides: TGCGCCAGCAGCTTGTACCCGGGACAGCAAGAGACCCAGTACTTC. It encodes CASSLYPGQQETQYF.

This chain connects TRBV10-3 to TRBJ1-6; weak D call: TRBD1 (5 bases). CDR3 length: 14 residues. Trimming removed 3 bases at V and 7 bases at J, with 10 bases between. CDR1 and CDR2 from the germline V gene are ENHRY and SYGVKD. The DNA for the CDR3 is TGTGCCATCAGTGATAGGGGAGGGAATTCACCCCTCCACTTT. Amino acid sequence: CAISDRGGNSPLHF.